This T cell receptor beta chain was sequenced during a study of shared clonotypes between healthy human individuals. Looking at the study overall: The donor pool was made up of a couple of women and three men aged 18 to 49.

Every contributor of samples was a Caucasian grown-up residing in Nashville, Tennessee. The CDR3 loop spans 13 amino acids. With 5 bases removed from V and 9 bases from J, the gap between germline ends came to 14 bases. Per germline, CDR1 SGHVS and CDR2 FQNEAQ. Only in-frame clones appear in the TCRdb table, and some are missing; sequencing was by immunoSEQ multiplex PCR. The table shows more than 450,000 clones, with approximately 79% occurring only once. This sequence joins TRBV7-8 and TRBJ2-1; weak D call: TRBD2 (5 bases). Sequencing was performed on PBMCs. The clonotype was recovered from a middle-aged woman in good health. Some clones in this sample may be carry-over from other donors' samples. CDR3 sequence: CASSTRLWIEQFF. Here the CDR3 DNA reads TGTGCCAGCAGCACCCGACTATGGATTGAGCAGTTCTTC.